These 25 T cell receptor beta chains were all obtained from the same sample, sequenced in a study of blood T cell repertoires in COVID-19 (dated by TCRdb to about 2020). Library creation used the immunoSEQ multiplex PCR assay. Drawn from immuneACCESS, this table holds only the in-frame rearrangements with V and J called that TCRdb kept. Clones are partly lost; checked studies trace under half to an unresolved V gene and leave the rest unexplained. The sample table shows 200,000 or so clones, and around 84% are seen once. The ten largest make up 8% to 11% of the sample. Sequencing used peripheral blood. All receptors come from a woman of 80 years or more with COVID-19, enrolled during active disease.

The V gene is TRBV28, the J gene TRBJ1-1; 7 bases are a match to TRBD1. Germline trimming cut 6 bases from V and 7 bases from J; bases unmatched to any gene: 11. Germline V lookup: CDR1 MDHEN, CDR2 SYDVKM. CDR3 length equals 14 residues. CDR3 coding DNA: TGTGCCAGCAGGCCCGTGAGACAGGGTGGTGAAGCTTTCTTT. Translating it yields CASRPVRQGGEAFF.

V gene TRBV2 combines with J gene TRBJ1-2; possibly TRBD1 for D (5 bases). The germline CDR1 and CDR2 sequences are SNHLY and FYNNEI. The CDR3 runs to 14 residues. The ends were cut back, 2 bases at V and 8 bases at J, with 15 bases in the middle. The CDR3 region has the DNA TGTGCCAGCAGTGAATTCGACAGATCTAGGGGCTACACCTTC. It specifies CASSEFDRSRGYTF.

The rearrangement joins TRBV28 to TRBJ1-1, with D possibly matching TRBD1 (5 bases). This CDR3 comprises 12 residues. CDR1 and CDR2 from the germline V gene are MDHEN and SYDVKM. The V end lost 3 bases, the J end lost 5 bases, and 7 bases lay between the germline ends. CDR3 bases: TGTGCCAGCAGTTTCAGGGAAACTGAAGCTTTCTTT. Translation: CASSFRETEAFF.

This chain connects TRBV18 to TRBJ2-7, with 8 positions matching TRBD1. Germline CDR1 and CDR2: KGHSH and LQKENI. This CDR3 spans 17 amino acids. Losses at the gene ends were 1 base for V and 1 base for J; bases not matched to a gene: 9. The chain's CDR3 is CASSPLRTGQKSYEQYF. The CDR3 DNA reads TGTGCCAGCTCACCACTCAGGACAGGGCAAAAATCCTACGAGCAGTACTTC.

V usage is TRBV11-2 and J usage is TRBJ2-5; D is possibly TRBD2 (5 bases). Germline V gene data show CDR1 as SGHAT and CDR2 as FQNNGV. CDR3 length: 16 amino acids. Trimming stripped 0 bases from V and 9 bases from J, with 20 bases between. DNA of the CDR3: TGTGCCAGCAGCTTAGATCCGGCACGGGGAGATTTTGCCCAGTACTTC. This encodes CASSLDPARGDFAQYF.

With regard to this clone: A read error may produce the germline difference seen at one junction end. The chain couples TRBV5-1 to TRBJ1-6; 8 bases map to TRBD1. CDR3 length: 14 residues. Looked up from germline, CDR1 is SGHRS and CDR2 is YFSETQ. This CDR3 is CASRLDRAGSPLHF. CDR3 in DNA: TGCGCCAGCAGATTGGACAGGGCAGGTTCACCCCTCCACTTT.

V and J are TRBV5-1 and TRBJ2-2; 7 bases agree with TRBD1. The CDR3 is made up of 14 amino acids. Germline loops: CDR1 SGHRS, CDR2 YFSETQ. Losses at the gene ends were 2 bases for V and 7 bases for J; bases not matched to a gene: 5. The CDR3 DNA reads as TGCGCCAGCAGCTTCGACAGGGATGGCGGGGAGCTGTTTTTT. Translated, it gives CASSFDRDGGELFF.

The CDR3 reads CATPLGTVNEKLFF. DNA for the CDR3: TGTGCCACTCCTTTGGGGACAGTAAATGAAAAACTGTTTTTT. The V gene is TRBV27, the J gene TRBJ1-4; 7 nucleotides line up with TRBD1. Germline V gene sequence: CDR1 MNHEY, CDR2 SMNVEV (reference sequence). This CDR3 region has 14 residues. Germline trimming cut 10 bases from V and 5 bases from J; bases unmatched to any gene: 10.

The chain couples TRBV28 to TRBJ2-7; maybe TRBD2 (6 bases). Trimming pared 5 bases from V and 4 bases from J, leaving 18 bases between. CDR1 is MDHEN and CDR2 is SYDVKM in the germline V gene. This CDR3 has 15 amino acids. CDR3 region: CASSARHGGPYEQYV. In nucleotides, the CDR3 is TGTGCCAGCAGTGCCAGACACGGGGGACCGTACGAGCAGTACGTC.

The chain recombines TRBV6-1 with TRBJ2-2, with TRBD1 matching 8 bases. Germline CDR1 MNHNS, CDR2 SASEGT. V was clipped by 2 bases and J by 4 bases; unmatched bases: 6. This CDR3 has 16 residues. The CDR3 is CASSERAGGGTGELFF. The CDR3 nucleotides read TGTGCCAGCAGTGAACGGGCAGGGGGCGGCACCGGGGAGCTGTTTTTT.

This chain joins TRBV6-2 or TRBV6-3 and TRBJ2-5; no clear D. This CDR3 spans 11 amino acids. The germline gives CDR1 MNHEY, CDR2 SVGEGT. The V end was cut by 6 bases, the J end by 5 bases, with 7 bases between. CDR3 DNA: TGTGCCAGCAGCGAACGGGAGACCCAGTACTTC. This codes for CASSERETQYF.

This chain joins TRBV10-3 and TRBJ2-2; TRBD2 agrees at 8 bases. Germline trimming cut 6 bases from V and 1 base from J; bases unmatched to any gene: 4. Germline loops: CDR1 ENHRY, CDR2 SYGVKD. The CDR3 totals 15 residues. This chain's CDR3 is CAIRAGTRNTGELFF. CDR3 bases: TGTGCCATCAGAGCAGGGACTAGGAACACCGGGGAGCTGTTTTTT.

The chain has TRBV10-3 and TRBJ1-1, with D tentatively TRBD1 (5 bases). This CDR3 has 14 residues. The germline CDR1 and CDR2 sequences are ENHRY and SYGVKD. V was clipped by 6 bases and J by 0 bases, with 11 bases between them. The CDR3 protein is CAISGGLLNTEAFF. The CDR3 coding sequence is TGTGCCATCAGCGGGGGATTACTGAACACTGAAGCTTTCTTT.

The chain links TRBV7-2 to TRBJ1-2; D remains ambiguous. Germline V gene sequence: CDR1 SGHTA, CDR2 FQGNSA. Trimming removed 5 bases from V and 0 bases from J, with 10 bases in between. The CDR3 loop spans 14 amino acids. DNA for the CDR3: TGTGCCAGCAGCCTCAGGTCAGCTAACTATGGCTACACCTTC. Protein product: CASSLRSANYGYTF.

The chain combines TRBV12-3 or TRBV12-4 with TRBJ1-1; D is unclear. The CDR3 totals 12 residues. The CDR3 DNA sequence: TGTGCTAATAGAGGGATGAACACTGAAGCTTTCTTT. Protein sequence: CANRGMNTEAFF.

CDR3 coding DNA: TGTGCCACTGGGGCGTGGGATGGGCGCGAGCAGTTCTTC. Translated: CATGAWDGREQFF. This sequence joins TRBV28 and TRBJ2-1, with D perhaps matching TRBD1 (5 bases). V dropped 10 bases and J dropped 10 bases, with 20 bases sitting between them. Germline CDR1 is MDHEN and CDR2 is SYDVKM. The CDR3 is made up of 13 amino acids.

This chain uses TRBV14 with TRBJ1-1; weak D call: TRBD1 (5 bases). V lost 2 bases and J 5 bases, leaving 12 bases between the germline ends. The CDR3 runs to 14 residues. Germline V lookup: CDR1 SGHDN, CDR2 FVKESK. The CDR3 is CASSQWTGGTEAFF. The CDR3 bases are TGTGCCAGCAGCCAATGGACGGGGGGGACTGAAGCTTTCTTT. The complete variable domain, with remaining parts taken from reference TRBV14 and TRBJ1-1, reads EAGVTQFPSHSVIEKGQTVTLRCDPISGHDNLYWYRRVMGKEIKFLLHFVKESKQDESGMPNNRFLAERTGGTYSTLKVQPAELEDSGVYFCASSQWTGGTEAFFGQGTRLTVV.

This clone has more than one count but fewer than ten. J is TRBJ2-7 and V is TRBV14; unclear D gene. V lost 1 base and J lost 9, with 10 bases in between. This CDR3 has 12 residues. The germline V gene has CDR1 SGHDN and CDR2 FVKESK. CDR3: CASSQVPQMQYV. The CDR3, as DNA: TGTGCCAGCAGCCAAGTGCCGCAGATGCAGTACGTC.

This clone occurred once. The chain has TRBV18 and TRBJ2-4; D ambiguous. The germline gives CDR1 KGHSH, CDR2 LQKENI. Trimming took off 6 bases at V and 9 bases at J, with 18 bases between the two ends. The CDR3 consists of 14 residues. CDR3 nucleotides: TGTGCCAGCTCTCCGGATTTGATAGGCGGCATTCAGTACTTC. This encodes CASSPDLIGGIQYF.

The V call is TRBV27, the J call TRBJ2-3; possible D gene TRBD1, 6 bases. The V gene's germline CDR1 is MNHEY and CDR2 SMNVEV (reference sequence). The V and J ends lost 7 bases and 1 base respectively, with 21 bases between them. The CDR3 totals 17 residues. The CDR3: CASISHLGAGGTDTQYF. DNA for the CDR3: TGTGCCAGCATCTCCCACCTCGGGGCAGGGGGCACAGATACGCAGTATTTT.

The chain combines TRBV5-6 with TRBJ1-2; D gene uncertain. With 6 bases removed from V and 6 bases from J, the gap between germline ends came to 15 bases. CDR1 and CDR2 (germline): SGHDT, YYEEEE. This CDR3 contains 13 residues. The CDR3 loop reads CASTSGYGDGYTF. DNA for the CDR3: TGTGCCAGCACATCGGGATACGGGGATGGCTACACCTTC.

This chain uses TRBV29-1 with TRBJ2-5; 7 bases are a match to TRBD1. This CDR3 comprises 13 residues. Looked up from germline, CDR1 is SQVTM and CDR2 is ANQGSEA. This CDR3 is CSTTGAGQETQYF. CDR3 DNA: TGCAGTACCACAGGGGCCGGCCAAGAGACCCAGTACTTC.

V gene TRBV7-3 combines with J gene TRBJ2-1; a weak D match, TRBD2 (5 bases). Germline CDR1 SGHTA, CDR2 FQGTGA. The CDR3 consists of 12 residues. Trimming pared 5 bases from V and 10 bases from J, leaving 12 bases between. CDR3 sequence: CASSPRSGEQFF. The DNA of the CDR3 is TGTGCCAGCAGCCCGCGTTCGGGAGAGCAGTTCTTC.

This clone was counted a single time. The genes are TRBV7-8 and TRBJ2-1; 8 positions match TRBD2. Trimming removed 5 bases from V and 4 bases from J; junction bases left unmatched: 7. Germline CDR1 is SGHVS and CDR2 is FQNEAQ. The CDR3 has 15 residues. This CDR3 is CASSPGVAGYNEQFF. CDR3 nucleotide sequence: TGTGCCAGCAGCCCCGGGGTAGCGGGGTACAATGAGCAGTTCTTC. Supplemented by reference TRBV7-8 and TRBJ2-1, the full variable domain reads GAGVSQSPRYKVAKRGQDVALRCDPISGHVSLFWYQQALGQGPEFLTYFQNEAQLDKSGLPSDRFFAERPEGSVSTLKIQRTQQEDSAVYLCASSPGVAGYNEQFFGPGTRLTVL.

The chain employs TRBV24-1 and TRBJ2-7, with 11 positions matching TRBD2. The trim removed 3 bases at V and 0 bases at J, leaving 3 bases unmatched. The CDR3 length is 16 residues. The germline gives CDR1 KGHDR, CDR2 SFDVKD. CDR3 region: CATSDPLAGDSYEQYF. The CDR3, as DNA: TGTGCCACCAGTGATCCACTAGCGGGGGACTCCTACGAGCAGTACTTC.